This passage covers 17 T cell receptor beta chains from one sample sequenced in a study of Ad26.COV2.S vaccination and SARS-CoV-2 variants. TCRdb's copy holds only in-frame clones and misses some; the assay was immunoSEQ multiplex PCR. The sample holds about 680,000 clones; around 92% are singletons and the top ten take 1.5%. As to treatment: over 15 received Ad26.COV2.S at low or high dose, single or two shots; roughly five received placebo; per-sample allocation not given. On day 63 after the first injection, vaccine and placebo recipients gave samples. The material was peripheral blood, obtained in a trial of Ad26.COV2.S vaccine versus placebo. These receptors all stem from a person aged 18 to 65 who received the Ad26.COV2.S COVID-19 vaccine or a placebo.

This chain connects TRBV27 to TRBJ2-1; 8 bases match TRBD2. The V gene's germline CDR1 is MNHEY and CDR2 SMNVEV (reference sequence). Trimming removed 7 bases from V and 4 bases from J; junction bases left unmatched: 12. The CDR3 is 16 amino acids. The CDR3 loop is CASIPSAGAQYNEQFF. The CDR3 DNA sequence: TGTGCCAGCATCCCATCAGCGGGAGCTCAATACAATGAGCAGTTCTTC.

About this clone: The same CDR3 also results from other DNA sequences found in this sample. The genes are TRBV18 and TRBJ1-1; D not certain. The CDR3 extends over 14 amino acids. The V and J ends lost 3 bases and 1 base respectively, with 9 bases between them. Germline lookup yields CDR1 KGHSH and CDR2 LQKENI. The CDR3 here is CASSPNRENTEAFF. For the CDR3, the DNA is TGTGCCAGCTCACCTAACCGGGAGAACACTGAAGCTTTCTTT.

V gene TRBV24-1 combines with J gene TRBJ2-1; 10 bases map to TRBD2. Germline CDR1 and CDR2: KGHDR and SFDVKD. V trimming: 9 bases; J trimming: 5 bases; junction bases outside the gene matches: 6. The CDR3 has 14 residues. The CDR3 loop is CATATSGKDNEQFF. CDR3 DNA: TGTGCCACCGCTACTAGCGGGAAGGACAATGAGCAGTTCTTC.

On this clone: Distinct nucleotide sequences in the sample also encode this CDR3. This sequence joins TRBV12-3 or TRBV12-4 and TRBJ2-6; no clear D. This CDR3 spans 13 amino acids. The ends were cut back, 7 bases at V and 0 bases at J, with 4 bases in the middle. The CDR3 is CASTFSGANVLTF. DNA for the CDR3: TGTGCCAGCACCTTCTCTGGGGCCAACGTCCTGACTTTC.

The chain joins TRBV7-2 to TRBJ2-7; weak D call: TRBD1 (6 bases). Germline lookup yields CDR1 SGHTA and CDR2 FQGNSA. The CDR3 consists of 14 residues. With 2 bases removed from V and 6 bases from J, the gap between germline ends came to 14 bases. CDR3 sequence reads: CASSLSTGIGEQYF. In DNA form, the CDR3 reads TGTGCCAGCAGCTTATCGACAGGAATAGGCGAGCAGTACTTC. The variable domain in full, completed from reference TRBV7-2 and TRBJ2-7, reads GAGVSQSPSNKVTEKGKDVELRCDPISGHTALYWYRQSLGQGLEFLIYFQGNSAPDKSGLPSDRFSAERTGGSVSTLTIQRTQQEDSAVYLCASSLSTGIGEQYFGPGTRLTVT.

The count of this clone is one. This chain links TRBV3-1 (or the pseudogene TRBV3-2) with TRBJ1-5, with 8 bases matching TRBD1. The germline gives CDR1 LGHDT, CDR2 YNNKEL (reference sequence). The V segment lost 1 base and the J segment 6 bases; nucleotides outside the gene matches: 8. CDR3 size: 16 residues. The CDR3: CASSQGLQGALQPQHF. DNA for the CDR3: TGTGCCAGCAGCCAAGGTCTTCAGGGGGCCCTTCAGCCCCAGCATTTT.

Worth noting for this clone: Relative to the germline gene, one junction end is altered; a read error may explain this. The chain employs TRBV6-6 and TRBJ1-2; D is unresolved. There are 15 residues in the CDR3. In germline, CDR1 is MNHNY, CDR2 SVGAGI (reference sequence). CDR3 residues: CASSYVSNPNYDYTF. In DNA form, the CDR3 reads TGTGCCAGCAGTTACGTTAGTAATCCTAACTATGACTACACCTTC.

In nucleotides, the CDR3 is TGTGCCAGCAGCGTACTAGCGGGAGTGGTTACCGGGGAGCTGTTTTTT. This encodes CASSVLAGVVTGELFF. The V and J genes are TRBV9 and TRBJ2-2, with 10 bases fitting TRBD2. CDR1 and CDR2 (germline): SGDLS, YYNGEE. V shed 1 base and J 5 bases; nucleotides not matched to a gene: 5. The CDR3 runs to 16 residues.

The chain carries TRBV7-2 and TRBJ1-1, with TRBD1 as a possible D gene (5 bases). Germline lookup yields CDR1 SGHTA and CDR2 FQGNSA. This CDR3 has 18 amino acids. V lost 5 bases, J lost 4 bases, and 26 bases lay in between. The CDR3 DNA reads as TGTGCCAGCAGCCTGTACATAACGGGGGATAAAAGGAGCACTGAAGCTTTCTTT. Translating gives CASSLYITGDKRSTEAFF.

The chain combines TRBV6-5 with TRBJ1-2; D is uncertain. Trimming left V 7 bases short and J 2 bases short, with 11 bases between. The CDR3 has 13 amino acids. CDR1 MNHEY and CDR2 SVGAGI come from the germline V gene. The CDR3 loop is CASTRDGNYGYTF. The CDR3 coding sequence is TGTGCCAGCACCCGAGACGGAAACTATGGCTACACCTTC.

This chain links TRBV4-2 with TRBJ1-4, with TRBD1 matching over 8 bases. The germline V gene has CDR1 LGHNA and CDR2 YNFKEQ. Losses at the gene ends were 0 bases for V and 0 bases for J; bases not matched to a gene: 12. The CDR3 sequence is 20 residues long. The chain's CDR3 is CASSQEGRGREFATNEKLFF. DNA of the CDR3: TGTGCCAGCAGCCAAGAAGGCAGGGGGCGCGAGTTCGCAACTAATGAAAAACTGTTTTTT.

The J gene is TRBJ2-7, the V gene TRBV29-1, with 7 bases aligning to TRBD1. This CDR3 region has 13 residues. The V gene's germline CDR1 is SQVTM and CDR2 ANQGSEA. Germline trimming cut 4 bases from V and 4 bases from J; bases unmatched to any gene: 7. The CDR3 DNA follows: TGCAGCGTTGTAGGGACAGTACGATACGAGCAGTACTTC. Residues: CSVVGTVRYEQYF.

The rearrangement uses TRBV19 and TRBJ1-3, with no clear D. Trimming took off 1 base at V and 0 bases at J, with 10 bases between the two ends. Germline CDR1 and CDR2: LNHDA and SQIVND (reference sequence). The length of the CDR3 is 16 residues. The CDR3 spells CASSIGAGSSGNTIYF. CDR3 bases: TGTGCCAGTAGTATAGGGGCAGGCTCCTCTGGAAACACCATATATTTT.

On this clone: An end of the junction differs from the germline gene, which may be a read error. The J gene is TRBJ2-2, the V gene TRBV11-2; tentatively, D is TRBD2 (5 bases). The CDR3 consists of 15 residues. Germline assignment: CDR1 SGHAT and CDR2 FQNNGV. The CDR3 here is CASSFLAGNAGELFF. The CDR3 DNA sequence: TGTGCCAGCAGCTTCTTAGCCGGGAACGCCGGGGAGCTGTTTTTT.

This clone was seen a few times. The chain links TRBV6-5 to TRBJ2-7; 8 positions match TRBD2. Trimming at V came to 7 bases and at J to 3 bases, leaving 5 bases not matched to a gene. Germline-derived CDR1 and CDR2 are MNHEY and SVGAGI. The CDR3 runs 13 residues. CDR3 amino acids: CASKLAEYYEQYF. As DNA, the CDR3 is TGTGCCAGCAAACTAGCGGAGTACTACGAGCAGTACTTC.

The chain employs TRBV4-1 and TRBJ1-5; the D is unclear. Germline values: CDR1 MGHRA, CDR2 YSYEKL. V gave up 0 bases and J gave up 9 bases, with 15 bases separating them. This CDR3 is 15 amino acids long. CDR3 region: CASSQEAARGGPQHF. In DNA, the CDR3 is TGCGCCAGCAGCCAAGAGGCCGCCCGGGGAGGGCCCCAGCATTTT.

Concerning this clone itself: The sample carries other DNA sequences with the same CDR3. This rearrangement joins TRBV20-1 to TRBJ1-5, with unresolved D. CDR3 size: 14 residues. Trimming removed 3 bases from V and 0 bases from J, with 9 bases in between. Germline values: CDR1 DFQATT, CDR2 SNEGSKA (reference sequence). The CDR3 region is CSASEGYSNQPQHF. The CDR3 nucleotides read TGCAGTGCTAGTGAGGGCTATAGCAATCAGCCCCAGCATTTT.